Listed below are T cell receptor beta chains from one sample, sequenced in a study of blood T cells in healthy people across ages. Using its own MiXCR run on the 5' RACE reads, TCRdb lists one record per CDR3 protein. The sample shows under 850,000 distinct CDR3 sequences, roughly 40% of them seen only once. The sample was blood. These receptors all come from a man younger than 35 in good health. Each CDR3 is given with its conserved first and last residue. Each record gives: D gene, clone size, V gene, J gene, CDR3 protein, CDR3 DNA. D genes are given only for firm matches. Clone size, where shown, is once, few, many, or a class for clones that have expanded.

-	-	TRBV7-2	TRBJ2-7	CASSLVVNEQYF	TGTGCCAGCAGCTTAGTAGTGAACGAGCAGTACTTC
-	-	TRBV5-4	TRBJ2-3	CASSLMRSGAGGTDTQYF	TGTGCCAGCAGCTTGATGCGAAGTGGGGCTGGGGGCACAGATACGCAGTATTTT
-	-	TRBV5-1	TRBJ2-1	CASSLRGSGNEQFF	TGCGCCAGCAGCCTGAGGGGGAGTGGCAATGAGCAGTTCTTC
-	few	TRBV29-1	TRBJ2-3	CSVNGQPSTDTQYF	TGCAGCGTGAACGGACAGCCTAGCACAGATACGCAGTATTTT
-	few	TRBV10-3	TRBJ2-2	CAISTRDPGNTGELFF	TGTGCCATCAGTACCCGGGACCCGGGCAACACCGGGGAGCTGTTTTTT
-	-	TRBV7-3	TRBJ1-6	CASSRLGTANSPLHF	TGTGCCAGCAGCCGGCTAGGGACCGCTAATTCACCCCTCCACTTT
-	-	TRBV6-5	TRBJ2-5	CASSYPLSTALGLGETQYF	TGTGCCAGCAGTTACCCACTCTCAACCGCCCTAGGTCTGGGGGAGACCCAGTACTTC
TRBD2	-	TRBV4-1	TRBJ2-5	CASSQEGVRTRVRETQYF	TGCGCCAGCAGCCAAGAGGGGGTCAGGACTAGAGTGAGGGAGACCCAGTACTTC
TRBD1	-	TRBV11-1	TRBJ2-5	CASSLAGRGHVEQYF	TGTGCCAGCAGCTTAGCGGGAAGGGGGCATGTTGAGCAGTACTTC
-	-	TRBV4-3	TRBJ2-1	CASSQWIVRGDNEQFF	TGCGCCAGCAGCCAATGGATAGTTAGGGGAGACAATGAGCAGTTCTTC
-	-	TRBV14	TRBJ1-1	CASSPAGGSAFF	TGTGCCAGCAGCCCCGCTGGAGGGAGCGCTTTCTTT
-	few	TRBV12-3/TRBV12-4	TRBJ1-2	CASSLVARGYTF	TGTGCCAGCAGTTTGGTGGCGCGGGGCTACACCTTC
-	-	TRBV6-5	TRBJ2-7	CASSRSDTRTYEQYF	TGTGCCAGCAGTCGCTCGGACACCCGAACCTACGAGCAGTACTTC
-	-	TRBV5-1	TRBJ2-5	CASSLEVRETQYF	TGCGCCAGCAGCTTGGAAGTCAGGGAGACCCAGTACTTC
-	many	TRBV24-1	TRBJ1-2	CATSDQTGKANGYTF	TGTGCCACCAGTGATCAAACAGGGAAGGCGAATGGCTACACCTTC
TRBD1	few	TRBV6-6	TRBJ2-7	CASSYAGQGNEQYF	TGTGCCAGCAGTTACGCAGGACAGGGAAATGAGCAGTACTTC